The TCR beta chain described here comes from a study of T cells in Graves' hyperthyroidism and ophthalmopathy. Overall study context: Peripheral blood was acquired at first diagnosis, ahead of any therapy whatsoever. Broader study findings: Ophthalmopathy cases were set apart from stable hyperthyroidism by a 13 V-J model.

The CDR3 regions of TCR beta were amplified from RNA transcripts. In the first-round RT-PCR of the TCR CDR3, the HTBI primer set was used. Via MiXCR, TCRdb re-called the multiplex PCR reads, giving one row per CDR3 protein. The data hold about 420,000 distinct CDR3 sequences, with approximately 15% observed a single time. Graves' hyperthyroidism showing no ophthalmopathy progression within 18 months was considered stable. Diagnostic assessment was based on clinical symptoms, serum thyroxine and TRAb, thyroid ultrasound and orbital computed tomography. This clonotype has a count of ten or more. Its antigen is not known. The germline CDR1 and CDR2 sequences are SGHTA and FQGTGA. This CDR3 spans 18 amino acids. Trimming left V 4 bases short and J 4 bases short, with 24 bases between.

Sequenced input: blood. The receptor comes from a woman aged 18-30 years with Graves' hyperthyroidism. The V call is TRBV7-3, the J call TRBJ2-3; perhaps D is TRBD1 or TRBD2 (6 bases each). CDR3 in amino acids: CASSSLGRRGAGADTQYF. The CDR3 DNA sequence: TGTGCCAGCAGCTCCCTAGGGAGGAGGGGGGCGGGTGCAGATACGCAGTATTTT. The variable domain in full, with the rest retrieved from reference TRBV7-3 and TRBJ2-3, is GAGVSQTPSNKVTEKGKYVELRCDPISGHTALYWYRQSLGQGPEFLIYFQGTGAADDSGLPNDRFFAVRPEGSVSTLKIQRTERGDSAVYLCASSSLGRRGAGADTQYFGPGTRLTVL.